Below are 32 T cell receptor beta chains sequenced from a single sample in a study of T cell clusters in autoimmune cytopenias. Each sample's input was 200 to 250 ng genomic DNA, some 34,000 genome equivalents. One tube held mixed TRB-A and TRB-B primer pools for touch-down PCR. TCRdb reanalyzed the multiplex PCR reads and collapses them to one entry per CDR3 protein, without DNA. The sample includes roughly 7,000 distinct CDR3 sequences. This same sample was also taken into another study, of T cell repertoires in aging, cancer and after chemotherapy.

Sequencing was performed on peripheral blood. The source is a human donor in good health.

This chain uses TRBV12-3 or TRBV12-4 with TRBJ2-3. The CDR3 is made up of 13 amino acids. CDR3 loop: CASSLFSTDTQYF.

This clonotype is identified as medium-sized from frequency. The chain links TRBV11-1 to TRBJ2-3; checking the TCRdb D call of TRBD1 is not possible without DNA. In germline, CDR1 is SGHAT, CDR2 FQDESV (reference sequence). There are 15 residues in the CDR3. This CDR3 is CASSLGTGGGDTQYF.

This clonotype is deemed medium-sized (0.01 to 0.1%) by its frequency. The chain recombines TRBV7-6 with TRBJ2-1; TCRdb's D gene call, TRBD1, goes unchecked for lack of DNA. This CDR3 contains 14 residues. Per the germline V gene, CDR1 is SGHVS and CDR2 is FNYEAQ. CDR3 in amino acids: CASSLAQGANEQFF.

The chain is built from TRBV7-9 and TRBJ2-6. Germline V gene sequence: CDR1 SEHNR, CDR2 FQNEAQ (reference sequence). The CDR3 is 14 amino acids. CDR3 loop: CASSLDSGANVLTF.

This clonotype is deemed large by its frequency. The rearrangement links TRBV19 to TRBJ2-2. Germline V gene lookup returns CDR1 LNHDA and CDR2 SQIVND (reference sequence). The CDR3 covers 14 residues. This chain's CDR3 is CASSANSYTGELFF.

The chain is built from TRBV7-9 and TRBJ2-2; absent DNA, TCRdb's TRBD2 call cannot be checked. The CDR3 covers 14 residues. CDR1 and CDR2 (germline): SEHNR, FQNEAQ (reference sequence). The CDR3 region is CASSSFWEGGELFF.

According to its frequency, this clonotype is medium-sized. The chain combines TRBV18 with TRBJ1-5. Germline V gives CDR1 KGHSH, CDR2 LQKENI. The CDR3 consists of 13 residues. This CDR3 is CASSPQGNQPQHF.

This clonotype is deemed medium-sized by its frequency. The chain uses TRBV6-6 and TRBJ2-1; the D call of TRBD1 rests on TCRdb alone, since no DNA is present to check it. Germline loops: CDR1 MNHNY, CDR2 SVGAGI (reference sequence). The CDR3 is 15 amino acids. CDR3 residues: CASSGSGVYYNEQFF.

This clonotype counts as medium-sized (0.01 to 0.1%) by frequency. The CDR3 spells CASSRGRQNEQFF. The V gene is TRBV5-5, the J gene TRBJ2-1; TCRdb names TRBD1, which stays unverified in the absence of DNA. The CDR3 covers 13 residues. CDR1 SGHKS and CDR2 YYEKEE come from the germline V gene (reference sequence).

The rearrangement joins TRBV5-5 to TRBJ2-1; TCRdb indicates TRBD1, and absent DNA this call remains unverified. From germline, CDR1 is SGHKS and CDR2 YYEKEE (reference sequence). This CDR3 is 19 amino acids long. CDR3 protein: CASSLANKGAGDPYNEQFF.

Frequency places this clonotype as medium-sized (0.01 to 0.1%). CDR3 loop: CASSGAGRGYTF. The chain joins TRBV6-5 to TRBJ1-2. The length of the CDR3 is 12 residues. The V gene's germline CDR1 is MNHEY and CDR2 SVGAGI.

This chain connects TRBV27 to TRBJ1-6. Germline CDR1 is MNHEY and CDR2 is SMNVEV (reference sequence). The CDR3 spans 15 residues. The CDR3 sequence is CASSLYPGLNSPLHF.

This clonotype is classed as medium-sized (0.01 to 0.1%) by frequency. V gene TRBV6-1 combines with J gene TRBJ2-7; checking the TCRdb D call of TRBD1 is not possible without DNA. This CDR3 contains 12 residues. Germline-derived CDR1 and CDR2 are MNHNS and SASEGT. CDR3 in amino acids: CASSQDRVEQYF.

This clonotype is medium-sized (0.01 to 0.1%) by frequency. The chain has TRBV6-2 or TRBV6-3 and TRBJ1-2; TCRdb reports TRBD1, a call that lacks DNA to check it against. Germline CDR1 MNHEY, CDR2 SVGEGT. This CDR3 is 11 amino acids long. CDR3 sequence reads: CASSPGYGYTF.

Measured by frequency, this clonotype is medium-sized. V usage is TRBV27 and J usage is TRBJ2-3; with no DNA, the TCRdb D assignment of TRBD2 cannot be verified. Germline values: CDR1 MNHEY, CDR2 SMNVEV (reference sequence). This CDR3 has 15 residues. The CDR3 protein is CASSLAAGLTDTQYF.

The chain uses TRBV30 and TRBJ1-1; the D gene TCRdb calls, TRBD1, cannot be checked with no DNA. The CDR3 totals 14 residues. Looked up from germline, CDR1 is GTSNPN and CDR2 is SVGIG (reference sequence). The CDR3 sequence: CAWKDWDKNTEAFF.

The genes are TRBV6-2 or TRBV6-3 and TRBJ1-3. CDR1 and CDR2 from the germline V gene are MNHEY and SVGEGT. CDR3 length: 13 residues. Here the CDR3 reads CASSYSFGNTIYF.

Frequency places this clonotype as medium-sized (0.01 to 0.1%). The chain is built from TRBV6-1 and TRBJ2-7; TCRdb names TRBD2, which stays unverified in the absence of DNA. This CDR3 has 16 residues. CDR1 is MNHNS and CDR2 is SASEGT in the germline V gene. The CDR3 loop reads CASSQEGLVPSYEQYF.

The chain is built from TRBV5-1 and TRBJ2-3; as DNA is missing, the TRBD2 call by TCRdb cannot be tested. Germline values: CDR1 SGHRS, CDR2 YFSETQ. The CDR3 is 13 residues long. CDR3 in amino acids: CASSPYLAVAQYF. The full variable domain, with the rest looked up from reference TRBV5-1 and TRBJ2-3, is KAGVTQTPRYLIKTRGQQVTLSCSPISGHRSVSWYQQTPGQGLQFLFEYFSETQRNKGNFPGRFSGRQFSNSRSEMNVSTLELGDSALYLCASSPYLAVAQYFGPGTRLTVL.

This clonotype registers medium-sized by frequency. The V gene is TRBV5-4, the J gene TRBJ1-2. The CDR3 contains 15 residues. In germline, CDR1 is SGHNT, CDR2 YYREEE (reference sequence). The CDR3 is CASSLESGLPRGYTF. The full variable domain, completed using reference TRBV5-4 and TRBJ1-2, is ETGVTQSPTHLIKTRGQQVTLRCSSQSGHNTVSWYQQALGQGPQFIFQYYREEENGRGNFPPRFSGLQFPNYSSELNVNALELDDSALYLCASSLESGLPRGYTFGSGTRLTVV.

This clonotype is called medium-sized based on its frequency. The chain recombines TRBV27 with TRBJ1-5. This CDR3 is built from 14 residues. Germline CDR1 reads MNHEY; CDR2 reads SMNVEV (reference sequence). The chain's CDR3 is CASRQGRANQPQHF.

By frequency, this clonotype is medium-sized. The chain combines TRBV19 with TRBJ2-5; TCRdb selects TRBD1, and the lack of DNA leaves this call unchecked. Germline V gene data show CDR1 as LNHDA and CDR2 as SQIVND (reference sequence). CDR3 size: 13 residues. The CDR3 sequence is CASTDGGRETQYF.

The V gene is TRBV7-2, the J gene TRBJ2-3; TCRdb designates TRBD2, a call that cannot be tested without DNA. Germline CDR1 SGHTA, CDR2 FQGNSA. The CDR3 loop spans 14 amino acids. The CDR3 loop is CASSLVRGTDTQYF.

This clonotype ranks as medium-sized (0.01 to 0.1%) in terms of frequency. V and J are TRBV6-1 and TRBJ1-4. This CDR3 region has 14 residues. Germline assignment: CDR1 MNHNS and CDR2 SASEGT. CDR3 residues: CASKDGGGYEKLFF.

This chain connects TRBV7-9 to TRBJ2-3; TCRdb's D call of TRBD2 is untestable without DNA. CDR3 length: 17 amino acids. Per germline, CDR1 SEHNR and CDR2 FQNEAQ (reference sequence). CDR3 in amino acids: CASSREGLAGGADTQYF.

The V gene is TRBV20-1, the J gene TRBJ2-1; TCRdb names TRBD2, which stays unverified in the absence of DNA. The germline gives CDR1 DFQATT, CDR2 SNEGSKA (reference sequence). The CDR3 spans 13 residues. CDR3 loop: CSALAGRDNEQFF.

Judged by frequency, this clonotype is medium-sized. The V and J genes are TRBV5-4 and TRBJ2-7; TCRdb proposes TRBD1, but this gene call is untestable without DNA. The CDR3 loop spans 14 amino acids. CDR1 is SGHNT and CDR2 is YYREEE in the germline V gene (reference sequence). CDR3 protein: CASSPGRVPYEQYF.

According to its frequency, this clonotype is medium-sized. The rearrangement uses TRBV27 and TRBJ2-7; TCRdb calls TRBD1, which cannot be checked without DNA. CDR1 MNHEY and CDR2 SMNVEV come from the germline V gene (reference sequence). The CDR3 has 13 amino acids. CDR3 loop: CASSWGFAYEQYF.

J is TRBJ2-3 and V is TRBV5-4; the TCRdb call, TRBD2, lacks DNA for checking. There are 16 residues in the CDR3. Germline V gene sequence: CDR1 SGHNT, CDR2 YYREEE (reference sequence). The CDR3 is CASSLAGRGGADTQYF. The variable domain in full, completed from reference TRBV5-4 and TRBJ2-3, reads ETGVTQSPTHLIKTRGQQVTLRCSSQSGHNTVSWYQQALGQGPQFIFQYYREEENGRGNFPPRFSGLQFPNYSSELNVNALELDDSALYLCASSLAGRGGADTQYFGPGTRLTVL.

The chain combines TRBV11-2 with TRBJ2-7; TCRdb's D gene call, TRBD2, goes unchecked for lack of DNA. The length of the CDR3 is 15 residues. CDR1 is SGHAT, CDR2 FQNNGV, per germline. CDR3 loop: CASSLGGSSSSEQYF.

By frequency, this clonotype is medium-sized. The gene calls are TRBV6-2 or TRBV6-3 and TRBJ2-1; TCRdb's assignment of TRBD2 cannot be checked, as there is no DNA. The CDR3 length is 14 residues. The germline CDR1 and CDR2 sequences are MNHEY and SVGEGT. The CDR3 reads CASRGTPTYNEQFF.

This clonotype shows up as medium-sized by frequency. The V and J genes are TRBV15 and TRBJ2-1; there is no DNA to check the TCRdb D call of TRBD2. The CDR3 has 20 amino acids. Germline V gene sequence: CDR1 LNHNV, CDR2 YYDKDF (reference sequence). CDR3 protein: CATSRDPAGGYLPMDNEQFF.